The clone carrying this TCR beta chain was observed a few times. Its target is unknown. This sample was included in a study of response to subunit inactivated influenza vaccine. Study findings and constraints: New T cells are recruited in small numbers by each seasonal influenza vaccination, according to the authors' suggestion.

MiXCR, applied by TCRdb to the RT-PCR reads, yields one record per CDR3 protein. The data contain 610,000 or so distinct CDR3 sequences, approximately 14% of them seen just once; the ten biggest clones take up approximately 10%. The germline V gene encodes CDR1 SGHVS and CDR2 FQNEAQ. The CDR3 runs to 16 residues. V gave up 5 bases and J gave up 4 bases, with 15 bases separating them. This chain joins TRBV7-8 and TRBJ2-6, with D tentatively TRBD1 or TRBD2 (5 bases each). This sample comprised PBMCs from blood, obtained 12 days after vaccination. The clonotype was recovered from a man between 45 and 60 years old who received an inactivated influenza vaccine. Here the CDR3 DNA reads TGTGCCAGCAGCGTAAGGGTTCGGGGCGGGGCCAACGTCCTGACTTTC. It translates to CASSVRVRGGANVLTF.